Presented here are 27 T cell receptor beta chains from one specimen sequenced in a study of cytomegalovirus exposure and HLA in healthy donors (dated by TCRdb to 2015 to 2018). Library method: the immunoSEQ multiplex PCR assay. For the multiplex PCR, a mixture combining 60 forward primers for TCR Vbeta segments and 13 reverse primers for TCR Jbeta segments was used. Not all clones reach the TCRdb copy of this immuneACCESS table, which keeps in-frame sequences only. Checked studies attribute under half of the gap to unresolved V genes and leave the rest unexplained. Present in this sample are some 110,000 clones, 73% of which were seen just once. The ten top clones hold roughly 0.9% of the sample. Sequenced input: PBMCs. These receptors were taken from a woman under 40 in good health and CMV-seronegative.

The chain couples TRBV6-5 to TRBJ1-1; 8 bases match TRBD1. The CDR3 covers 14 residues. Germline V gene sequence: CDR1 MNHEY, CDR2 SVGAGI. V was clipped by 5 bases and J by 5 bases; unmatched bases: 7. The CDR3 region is CASSGQGGGTEAFF. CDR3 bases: TGTGCCAGCAGTGGACAGGGAGGAGGAACTGAAGCTTTCTTT.

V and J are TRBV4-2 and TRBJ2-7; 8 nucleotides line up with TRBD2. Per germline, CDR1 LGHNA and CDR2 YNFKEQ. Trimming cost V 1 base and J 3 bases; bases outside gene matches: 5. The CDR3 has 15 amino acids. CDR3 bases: TGTGCCAGCAGCCAAGGGACGACTAGCGTCTACGAGCAGTACTTC. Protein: CASSQGTTSVYEQYF.

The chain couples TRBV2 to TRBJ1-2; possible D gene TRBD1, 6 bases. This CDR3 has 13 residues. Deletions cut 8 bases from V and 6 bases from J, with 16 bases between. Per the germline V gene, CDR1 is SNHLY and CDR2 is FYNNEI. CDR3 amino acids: CASLYGTLDGYTF. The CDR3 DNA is TGTGCCAGCTTATACGGGACACTGGATGGCTACACCTTC.

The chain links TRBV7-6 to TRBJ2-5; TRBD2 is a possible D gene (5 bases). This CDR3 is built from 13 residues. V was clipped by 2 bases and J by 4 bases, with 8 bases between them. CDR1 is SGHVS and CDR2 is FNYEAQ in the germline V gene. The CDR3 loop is CASSLNRGETQYF. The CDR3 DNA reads TGTGCCAGCAGCTTAAATCGGGGAGAGACCCAGTACTTC.

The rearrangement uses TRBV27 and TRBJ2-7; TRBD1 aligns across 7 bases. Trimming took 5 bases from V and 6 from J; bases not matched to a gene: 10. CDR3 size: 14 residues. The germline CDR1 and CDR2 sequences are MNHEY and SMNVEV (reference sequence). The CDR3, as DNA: TGTGCCAGCAGTCCGACAGGGTCTTGGGGCGAGCAGTACTTC. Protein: CASSPTGSWGEQYF.

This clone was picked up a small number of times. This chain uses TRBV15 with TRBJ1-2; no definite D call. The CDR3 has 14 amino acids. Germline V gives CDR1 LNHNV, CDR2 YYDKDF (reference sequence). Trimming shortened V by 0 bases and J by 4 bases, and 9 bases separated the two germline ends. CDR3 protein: CATSRDMQSYGYTF. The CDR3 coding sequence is TGTGCCACCAGCAGAGATATGCAGTCCTATGGCTACACCTTC.

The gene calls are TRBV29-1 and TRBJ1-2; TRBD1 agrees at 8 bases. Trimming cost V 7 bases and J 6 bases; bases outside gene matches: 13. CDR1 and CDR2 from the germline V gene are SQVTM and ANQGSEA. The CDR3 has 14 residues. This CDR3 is CSAPSPGGSDGYTF. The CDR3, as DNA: TGCAGCGCCCCCAGCCCAGGGGGCTCGGATGGCTACACCTTC.

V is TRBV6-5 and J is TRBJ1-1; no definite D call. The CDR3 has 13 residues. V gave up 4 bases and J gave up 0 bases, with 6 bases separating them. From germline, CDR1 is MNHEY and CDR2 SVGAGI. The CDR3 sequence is CASSSEVNTEAFF. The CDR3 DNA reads TGTGCCAGCAGTTCGGAGGTGAACACTGAAGCTTTCTTT.

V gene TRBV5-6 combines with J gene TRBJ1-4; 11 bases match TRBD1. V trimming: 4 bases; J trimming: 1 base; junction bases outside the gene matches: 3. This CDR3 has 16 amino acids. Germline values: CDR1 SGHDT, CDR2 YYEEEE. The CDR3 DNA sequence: TGTGCCAGCAGCCCGGACAGGGGGCTAACTAATGAAAAACTGTTTTTT. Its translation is CASSPDRGLTNEKLFF.

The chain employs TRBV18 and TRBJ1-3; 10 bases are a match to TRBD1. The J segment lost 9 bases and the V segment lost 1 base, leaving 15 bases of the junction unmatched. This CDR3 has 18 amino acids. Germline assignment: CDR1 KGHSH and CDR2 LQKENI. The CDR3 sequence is CASSPLAFRQGAQSTIYF. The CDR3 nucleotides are TGTGCCAGCTCACCACTAGCGTTCCGACAGGGGGCTCAGTCCACCATATATTTT.

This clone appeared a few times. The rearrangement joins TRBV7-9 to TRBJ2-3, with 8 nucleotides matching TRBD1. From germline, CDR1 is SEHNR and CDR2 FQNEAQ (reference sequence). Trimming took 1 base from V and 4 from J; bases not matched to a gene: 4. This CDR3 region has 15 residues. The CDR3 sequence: CASSLGQGAADTQYF. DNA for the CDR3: TGTGCCAGCAGCTTAGGGCAGGGGGCGGCAGATACGCAGTATTTT.

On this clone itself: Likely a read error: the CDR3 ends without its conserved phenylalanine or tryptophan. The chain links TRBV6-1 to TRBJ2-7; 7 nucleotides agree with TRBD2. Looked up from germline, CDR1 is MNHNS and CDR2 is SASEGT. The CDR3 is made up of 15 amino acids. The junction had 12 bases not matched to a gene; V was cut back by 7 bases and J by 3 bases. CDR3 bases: TGTGCCAGCACCAGGAGGGGCGGGAGTGACTACGAGCAGTACCTC. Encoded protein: CASTRRGGSDYEQYL.

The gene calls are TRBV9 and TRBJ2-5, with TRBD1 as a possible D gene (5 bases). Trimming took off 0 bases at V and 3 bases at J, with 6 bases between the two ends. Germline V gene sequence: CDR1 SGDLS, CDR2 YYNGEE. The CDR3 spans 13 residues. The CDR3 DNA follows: TGTGCCAGCAGCGTAGGCAGGGAAGAGACCCAGTACTTC. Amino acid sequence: CASSVGREETQYF. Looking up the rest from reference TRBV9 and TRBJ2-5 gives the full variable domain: DSGVTQTPKHLITATGQRVTLRCSPRSGDLSVYWYQQSLDQGLQFLIQYYNGEERAKGNILERFSAQQFPDLHSELNLSSLELGDSALYFCASSVGREETQYFGPGTRLLVL.

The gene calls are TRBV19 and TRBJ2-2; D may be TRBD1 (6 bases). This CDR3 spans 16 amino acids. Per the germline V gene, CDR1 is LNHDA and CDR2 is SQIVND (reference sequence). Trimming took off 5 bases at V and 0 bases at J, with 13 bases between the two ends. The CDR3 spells CASSPRQVPNTGELFF. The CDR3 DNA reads TGTGCCAGTAGTCCACGACAGGTCCCGAACACCGGGGAGCTGTTTTTT. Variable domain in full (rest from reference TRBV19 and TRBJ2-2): DGGITQSPKYLFRKEGQNVTLSCEQNLNHDAMYWYRQDPGQGLRLIYYSQIVNDFQKGDIAEGYSVSREKKESFPLTVTSAQKNPTAFYLCASSPRQVPNTGELFFGEGSRLTVL.

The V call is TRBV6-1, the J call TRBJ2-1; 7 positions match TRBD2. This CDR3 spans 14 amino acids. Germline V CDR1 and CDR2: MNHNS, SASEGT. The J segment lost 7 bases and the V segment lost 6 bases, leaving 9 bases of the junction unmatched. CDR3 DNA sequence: TGTGCCAGCAGAGCTAGCGGTCGGGGGAATGAGCAGTTCTTC. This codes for CASRASGRGNEQFF.

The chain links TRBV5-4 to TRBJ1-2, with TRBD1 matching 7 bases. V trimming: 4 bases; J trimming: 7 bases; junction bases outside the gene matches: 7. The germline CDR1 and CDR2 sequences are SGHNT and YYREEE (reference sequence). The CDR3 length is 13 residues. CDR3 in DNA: TGTGCCAGCAGCGAGGGACAGCCCGGTGGCTACACCTTC. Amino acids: CASSEGQPGGYTF.

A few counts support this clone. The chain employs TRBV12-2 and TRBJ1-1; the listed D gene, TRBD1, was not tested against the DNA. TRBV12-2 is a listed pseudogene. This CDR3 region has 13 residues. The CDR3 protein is CASRLIRTAEAFF. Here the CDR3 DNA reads TGTGCAAGTCGCTTAATTAGGACAGCCGAAGCTTTCTTT.

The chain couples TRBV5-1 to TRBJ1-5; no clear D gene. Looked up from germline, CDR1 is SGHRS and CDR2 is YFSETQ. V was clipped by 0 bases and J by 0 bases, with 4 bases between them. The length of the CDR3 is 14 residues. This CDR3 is CASSLAPSNQPQHF. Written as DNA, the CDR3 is TGCGCCAGCAGCTTGGCTCCTAGCAATCAGCCCCAGCATTTT. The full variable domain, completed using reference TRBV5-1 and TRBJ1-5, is KAGVTQTPRYLIKTRGQQVTLSCSPISGHRSVSWYQQTPGQGLQFLFEYFSETQRNKGNFPGRFSGRQFSNSRSEMNVSTLELGDSALYLCASSLAPSNQPQHFGDGTRLSIL.

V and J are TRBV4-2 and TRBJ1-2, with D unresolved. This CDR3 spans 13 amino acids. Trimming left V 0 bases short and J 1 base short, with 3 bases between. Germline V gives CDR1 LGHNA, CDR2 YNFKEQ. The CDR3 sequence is CASSQDGNYGYTF. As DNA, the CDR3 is TGTGCCAGCAGCCAAGACGGTAACTATGGCTACACCTTC.

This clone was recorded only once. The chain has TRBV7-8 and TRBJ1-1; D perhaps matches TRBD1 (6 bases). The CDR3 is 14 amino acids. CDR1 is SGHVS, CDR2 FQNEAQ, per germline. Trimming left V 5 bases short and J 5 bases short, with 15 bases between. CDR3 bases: TGTGCCAGCAGCCCCCAGGGGTCGGAGACTGAAGCTTTCTTT. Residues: CASSPQGSETEAFF.

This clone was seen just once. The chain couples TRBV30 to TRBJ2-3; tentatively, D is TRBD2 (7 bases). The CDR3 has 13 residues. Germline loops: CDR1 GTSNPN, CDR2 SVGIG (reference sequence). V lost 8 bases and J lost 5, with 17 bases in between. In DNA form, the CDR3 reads TGTGCCGTCGATAGGGGGGGCAGAGATACGCAGTATTTT. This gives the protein CAVDRGGRDTQYF.

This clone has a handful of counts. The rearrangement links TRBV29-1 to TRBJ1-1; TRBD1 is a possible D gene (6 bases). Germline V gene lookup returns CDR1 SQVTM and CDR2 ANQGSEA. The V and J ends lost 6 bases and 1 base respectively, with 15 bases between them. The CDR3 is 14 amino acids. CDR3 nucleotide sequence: TGCAGCGTCCCTATAGGGGGGGGGAACACTGAAGCTTTCTTT. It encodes CSVPIGGGNTEAFF.

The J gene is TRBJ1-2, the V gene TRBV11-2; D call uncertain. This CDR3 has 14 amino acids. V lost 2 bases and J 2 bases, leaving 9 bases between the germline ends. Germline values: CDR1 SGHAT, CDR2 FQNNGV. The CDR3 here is CASSLSAGNYGYTF. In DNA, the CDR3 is TGTGCCAGCAGCTTAAGTGCAGGCAACTATGGCTACACCTTC.

The CDR3 bases are TGCGCCAGCAGCCAAGCCTACCGGACAGGGCGGGACACCGGGGAGCTGTTTTTT. Translating it yields CASSQAYRTGRDTGELFF. The V gene is TRBV4-3, the J gene TRBJ2-2; the match to TRBD1 covers 8 bases. Germline V gene sequence: CDR1 LGHNA, CDR2 YSLEER. This CDR3 spans 18 amino acids. Losses at the gene ends were 1 base for V and 3 bases for J; bases not matched to a gene: 10.

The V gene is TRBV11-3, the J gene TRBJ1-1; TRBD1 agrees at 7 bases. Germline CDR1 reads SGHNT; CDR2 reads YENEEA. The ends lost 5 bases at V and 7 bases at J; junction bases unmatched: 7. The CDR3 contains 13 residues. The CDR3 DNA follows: TGTGCCAGCAGCCCCGGGACAGCTCGTGAAGCTTTCTTT. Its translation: CASSPGTAREAFF.

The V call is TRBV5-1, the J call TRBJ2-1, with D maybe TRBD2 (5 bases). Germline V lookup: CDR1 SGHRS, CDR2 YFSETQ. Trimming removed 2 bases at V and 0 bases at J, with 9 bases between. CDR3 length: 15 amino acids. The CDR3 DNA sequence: TGCGCCAGCAGCTTTAGCGATCCCTCCTACAATGAGCAGTTCTTC. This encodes CASSFSDPSYNEQFF.

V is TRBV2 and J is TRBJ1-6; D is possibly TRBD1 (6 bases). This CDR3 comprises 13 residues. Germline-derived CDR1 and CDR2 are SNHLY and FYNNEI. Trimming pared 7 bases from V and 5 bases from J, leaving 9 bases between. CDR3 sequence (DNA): TGTGCCAGCAAACAGGGTAATAATTCACCCCTCCACTTT. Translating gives CASKQGNNSPLHF.